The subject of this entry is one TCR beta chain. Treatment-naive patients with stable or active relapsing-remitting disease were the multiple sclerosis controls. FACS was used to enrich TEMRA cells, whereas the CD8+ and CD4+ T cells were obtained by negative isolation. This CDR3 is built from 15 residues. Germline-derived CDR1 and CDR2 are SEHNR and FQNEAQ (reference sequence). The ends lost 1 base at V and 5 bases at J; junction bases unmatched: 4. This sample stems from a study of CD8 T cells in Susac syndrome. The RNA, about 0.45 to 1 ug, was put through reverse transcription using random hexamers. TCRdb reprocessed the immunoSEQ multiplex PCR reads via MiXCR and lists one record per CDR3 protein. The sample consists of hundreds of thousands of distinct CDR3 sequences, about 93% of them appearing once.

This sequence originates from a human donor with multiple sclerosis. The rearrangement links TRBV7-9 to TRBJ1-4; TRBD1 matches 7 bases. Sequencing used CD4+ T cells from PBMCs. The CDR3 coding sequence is TGTGCCAGCAGCTTAGGGGGGACAGTGAATGAAAAACTGTTTTTT. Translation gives CASSLGGTVNEKLFF.